This T cell receptor (beta chain) stems from a study of CD8 T cells in ankylosing spondylitis. Study observations and caveats: There was a TCR beta motif, made of several highly homologous variants, that appeared characteristic of ankylosing spondylitis blood. Earlier reports found some motif variants in synovial fluid and blood in reactive arthritis.

Regarding this clonotype: Its specificity is unknown.

Germline V gene lookup returns CDR1 MNHEY and CDR2 SVGEGT. The CDR3 covers 14 residues. The V segment lost 2 bases and the J segment 2 bases; nucleotides outside the gene matches: 2. Scientists made TCR beta libraries using quantitative 5'-RACE with molecular barcodes. TCRdb reprocessed the 5' RACE reads via MiXCR and lists one record per CDR3 protein. Here the sample spans 200,000 or so distinct CDR3 sequences, 10% to 15% being singletons. The clonotype was recovered from a female donor with ankylosing spondylitis or in good health (not recorded which). The sample comprised blood, either unsorted or a sorted T cell fraction (not recorded which). This chain uses TRBV6-2 or TRBV6-3 with TRBJ2-5; 7 positions match TRBD1. CDR3 sequence (DNA): TGTGCCAGCAGTTACGTGGGACAGCAAGAGACCCAGTACTTC. This sequence encodes CASSYVGQQETQYF.